The 30 T cell receptor beta chains below were found in one sample sequenced in a study of control samples from healthy donors and cancer patients. Sequencing used immunoSEQ multiplex PCR; TCRdb keeps in-frame clones, though not all of them. This sample has 63,000 or so clones; 89% occur once, and the top ten carry over 4.5%. The sample taken for sequencing was PBMCs. The receptor source for this set is a man aged 55-75 years with colorectal cancer.

The chain is built from TRBV2 and TRBJ1-1, with D perhaps matching TRBD1 (6 bases). This CDR3 has 13 amino acids. Germline V gives CDR1 SNHLY, CDR2 FYNNEI. Trimming removed 6 bases from V and 5 bases from J, with 13 bases in between. For the CDR3, the DNA is TGTGCCAGCAGGGTACAGGGTTATACTGAAGCTTTCTTT. It translates to CASRVQGYTEAFF.

DNA for the CDR3: TGCGCCAGCAGCCAGGGGGACTGGCGGCAGTTTTTT. This codes for CASSQGDWRQFF. The chain links TRBV4-1 to TRBJ1-4, with D perhaps matching TRBD1 (5 bases). The ends were cut back, 3 bases at V and 16 bases at J, with 15 bases in the middle. The CDR3 is made up of 12 amino acids. Germline-derived CDR1 and CDR2 are MGHRA and YSYEKL.

This rearrangement joins TRBV6-5 to TRBJ2-3; 9 bases are a match to TRBD2. CDR1 and CDR2 (germline): MNHEY, SVGAGI. With V trimmed by 6 bases and J by 2 bases, 3 bases remained unmatched. The CDR3 runs to 14 residues. The CDR3 DNA sequence: TGTGCCAGCAGAGCGGGGGGCGCCACAGATACGCAGTATTTT. It encodes CASRAGGATDTQYF.

The gene calls are TRBV11-3 and TRBJ2-3; TRBD2 aligns across 13 bases. CDR3 size: 15 residues. After removal of 8 bases from V and 6 bases from J, the junction contained 8 bases not matched to a gene. CDR1 SGHNT and CDR2 YENEEA come from the germline V gene. For the CDR3, the DNA is TGTGCCAGCTTGACGGGACTAGCGGGAACCGATACGCAGTATTTT. This encodes CASLTGLAGTDTQYF.

The V and J genes are TRBV6-6 and TRBJ2-7; no firm D call. CDR1 and CDR2 from the germline V gene are MNHNY and SVGAGI (reference sequence). The length of the CDR3 is 12 residues. Trimming took off 2 bases at V and 0 bases at J, with 2 bases between the two ends. CDR3 sequence reads: CASSYSSYEQYF. CDR3 bases: TGTGCCAGCAGTTACAGCTCCTACGAGCAGTACTTC.

The chain uses TRBV9 and TRBJ2-2, with D unresolved. V lost 3 bases, J lost 4 bases, and 7 bases lay in between. The CDR3 length is 13 residues. Germline loops: CDR1 SGDLS, CDR2 YYNGEE. CDR3 nucleotides: TGTGCCAGCAGCGAACTCGTCACCGGGGAGCTGTTTTTT. It yields the protein CASSELVTGELFF.

This clone has more than one count but fewer than ten. The chain has TRBV4-2 and TRBJ1-4; D might be TRBD1 (5 bases). CDR3 size: 16 residues. Germline V CDR1 and CDR2: LGHNA, YNFKEQ. V was shortened by 3 bases and J by 4 bases, with 15 bases between the two germline ends. The CDR3 DNA sequence: TGTGCCAGCAGCCAGAAGGAACAGGCGTTTAATGAAAAACTGTTTTTT. Residues: CASSQKEQAFNEKLFF.

The chain is built from TRBV19 and TRBJ1-3; D is unresolved. There are 16 residues in the CDR3. V lost 4 bases, J lost 0 bases, and 13 bases lay in between. CDR1 is LNHDA, CDR2 SQIVND, per germline (reference sequence). CDR3 nucleotides: TGTGCCAGTAGTAGTGGAACATCGTCCTCTGGAAACACCATATATTTT. Residues: CASSSGTSSSGNTIYF. Based on the CDR3 plus reference TRBV19 and TRBJ1-3, the full variable domain is DGGITQSPKYLFRKEGQNVTLSCEQNLNHDAMYWYRQDPGQGLRLIYYSQIVNDFQKGDIAEGYSVSREKKESFPLTVTSAQKNPTAFYLCASSSGTSSSGNTIYFGEGSWLTVV.

The chain has TRBV6-6 and TRBJ1-4; D call uncertain. Germline V gene data show CDR1 as MNHNY and CDR2 as SVGAGI (reference sequence). The ends were cut back, 0 bases at V and 11 bases at J, with 13 bases in the middle. The CDR3 extends over 14 amino acids. The CDR3 DNA reads as TGTGCCAGCAGTTACTCAACGGTGGGAGGGAAACTGTTTTTT. This sequence encodes CASSYSTVGGKLFF.

The V and J genes are TRBV4-3 and TRBJ2-1, with D maybe TRBD2 (6 bases). The germline CDR1 and CDR2 sequences are LGHNA and YSLEER. This CDR3 comprises 16 residues. V was cut by 0 bases and J by 3 bases, with 12 bases left in between. The CDR3 region is CASSQDRGLDYNEQFF. The CDR3 DNA reads as TGCGCCAGCAGCCAAGACCGGGGACTCGACTACAATGAGCAGTTCTTC.

J is TRBJ2-2 and V is TRBV1; TRBD1, the table's D call, was not compared with the DNA. TRBV1 is a listed pseudogene. CDR3 length: 18 amino acids. The CDR3 DNA follows: TGCACCAGCAGCCATCCTCCACGGGGGACAGAATACACCGGGGAGCTGTTTTTT. Encoded protein: CTSSHPPRGTEYTGELFF.

The rearrangement links TRBV28 to TRBJ1-3; possibly TRBD1 for D (5 bases). CDR1 is MDHEN, CDR2 SYDVKM, per germline. CDR3 length: 15 amino acids. Trimming took 5 bases from V and 4 from J, leaving 15 bases between them. CDR3: CASSPQGRVGNTIYF. In DNA, the CDR3 is TGTGCCAGCAGTCCTCAGGGCCGGGTCGGAAACACCATATATTTT.

The rearrangement links TRBV4-2 to TRBJ2-1; D perhaps matches TRBD1 (6 bases). Germline V gene data show CDR1 as LGHNA and CDR2 as YNFKEQ. The CDR3 extends over 16 amino acids. The V end was cut by 4 bases, the J end by 10 bases, with 23 bases between. The CDR3 bases are TGTGCCAGCAGCCCCACGGTAGGGGGTCGCTCGGGAGAGCAGTTCTTC. Its protein is CASSPTVGGRSGEQFF.

By share, this clone ranks as medium-sized. The chain couples TRBV4-3 to TRBJ2-7; either TRBD1 or TRBD2 may supply D (5 bases each). V was clipped by 0 bases and J by 4 bases, with 19 bases between them. The germline V gene has CDR1 LGHNA and CDR2 YSLEER. The CDR3 covers 17 residues. The CDR3 here is CASSQDIGDPTRYEQYF. The CDR3 region has the DNA TGCGCCAGCAGCCAAGATATAGGGGACCCGACGCGGTACGAGCAGTACTTC.

The rearrangement links TRBV5-3 to TRBJ1-2; D ambiguous. TRBV5-3 falls under the ORF class, with uncertain function. This CDR3 is 18 amino acids long. Trimming removed 0 bases from V and 5 bases from J, with 23 bases in between. The chain's CDR3 is CARSLASRVLVEEYGYTF. DNA for the CDR3: TGTGCCAGAAGCTTGGCGTCAAGGGTTTTGGTTGAGGAGTATGGCTACACCTTC.

The chain recombines TRBV3-1 (or the pseudogene TRBV3-2) with TRBJ2-1; D assignment may be TRBD1 or TRBD2 (5 bases each). Germline values: CDR1 LGHDT, CDR2 YNNKEL (reference sequence). Deletions cut 8 bases from V and 0 bases from J, with 17 bases between. The CDR3 is 16 amino acids. In nucleotides, the CDR3 is TGTGCCAGCCGGAGCTCGGGGCCCCACTCCTACAATGAGCAGTTCTTC. Its translation: CASRSSGPHSYNEQFF.

The rearrangement links TRBV13 to TRBJ1-1, with TRBD1 identical over 8 bases. After removal of 0 bases from V and 4 bases from J, the junction contained 4 bases not matched to a gene. The CDR3 runs to 15 residues. Germline values: CDR1 PRHDT, CDR2 FYEKMQ (reference sequence). The CDR3 DNA is TGTGCCAGCAGCTTAGGCAGGGGGCGGACCACTGAAGCTTTCTTT. It specifies CASSLGRGRTTEAFF.

The chain employs TRBV3-1 (or the pseudogene TRBV3-2) and TRBJ1-1; D may be TRBD1 (5 bases). The CDR3 totals 15 residues. CDR1 LGHDT and CDR2 YNNKEL come from the germline V gene (reference sequence). Trimming removed 1 base at V and 8 bases at J, with 17 bases between. The DNA of the CDR3 is TGTGCCAGCAGCCAAGTGACCAATCACGGGGCGGAAGCTTTCTTT. Translation: CASSQVTNHGAEAFF.

The gene calls are TRBV18 and TRBJ2-7; D gene uncertain. V lost 0 bases, J lost 3 bases, and 9 bases lay in between. Germline CDR1 is KGHSH and CDR2 is LQKENI. This CDR3 is built from 14 residues. The CDR3 spells CASSPPRVGYEQYF. CDR3 coding DNA: TGTGCCAGCTCACCACCCCGGGTCGGCTACGAGCAGTACTTC.

The chain couples TRBV1 to TRBJ2-2. TRBV1 is a pseudogene locus. The CDR3 consists of 16 residues. CDR3 sequence: CTSSQGWLPHTGELFF. The CDR3 nucleotides are TGCACCAGCAGCCAAGGTTGGCTACCTCACACCGGGGAGCTGTTTTTT.

This chain uses TRBV6-1 with TRBJ1-6, with D perhaps matching TRBD1 (5 bases). Germline V gene lookup returns CDR1 MNHNS and CDR2 SASEGT. The CDR3 loop spans 14 amino acids. V was pared by 3 bases and J by 10 bases, with 13 bases between. CDR3 nucleotides: TGTGCCAGCAGTGACAGGGTACCCCCATCACCCCTCCACTTT. Protein: CASSDRVPPSPLHF.

This chain uses TRBV11-2 with TRBJ1-1, with D perhaps TRBD1 (5 bases). Germline V gene sequence: CDR1 SGHAT, CDR2 FQNNGV. V was clipped by 5 bases and J by 4 bases, with 20 bases between them. The CDR3 sequence is 16 residues long. CDR3 nucleotide sequence: TGTGCCAGCAGCCAGCCGGCAGGGCTGTGGGGCACTGAAGCTTTCTTT. This gives the protein CASSQPAGLWGTEAFF.

The chain joins TRBV12-3 or TRBV12-4 to TRBJ2-7; 7 bases match TRBD2. The ends lost 6 bases at V and 6 bases at J; junction bases unmatched: 8. This CDR3 is 13 amino acids long. The CDR3 nucleotides are TGTGCCAGCAGGCCAGGACTAGGCTTCGAGCAGTACTTC. This translates into CASRPGLGFEQYF.

This clone was counted once. This chain joins TRBV7-9 and TRBJ2-1; 7 bases fit TRBD2. The CDR3 has 15 residues. The V segment lost 2 bases and the J segment 10 bases; nucleotides outside the gene matches: 11. Germline CDR1 is SEHNR and CDR2 is FQNEAQ (reference sequence). The CDR3 loop is CASSLKGLAAEEQFF. CDR3 nucleotides: TGTGCCAGCAGCTTAAAAGGGCTAGCGGCGGAAGAGCAGTTCTTC.

The chain links TRBV28 to TRBJ2-7; D is unclear. The germline gives CDR1 MDHEN, CDR2 SYDVKM. Trimming took off 6 bases at V and 1 base at J, with 7 bases between the two ends. This CDR3 contains 12 residues. The CDR3 sequence: CASRPQSYEQYF. DNA for the CDR3: TGTGCCAGCAGGCCACAGTCCTACGAGCAGTACTTC.

This clone was found once. The chain links TRBV19 to TRBJ1-6; weak D call: TRBD1 (6 bases). Germline-derived CDR1 and CDR2 are LNHDA and SQIVND (reference sequence). The CDR3 is 15 residues long. Deletions cut 7 bases from V and 6 bases from J, with 16 bases between. In DNA form, the CDR3 reads TGTGCCAGTAAGGGCGCCGGGACATCTAATTCACCCCTCCACTTT. Its translation is CASKGAGTSNSPLHF.

J is TRBJ1-1 and V is TRBV19, with 9 bases fitting TRBD1. Trimming took 4 bases from V and 12 from J; bases not matched to a gene: 9. Germline V CDR1 and CDR2: LNHDA, SQIVND (reference sequence). CDR3 length: 13 residues. CDR3 sequence: CASSTGTGRESFF. As DNA, the CDR3 is TGTGCCAGTAGTACGGGGACAGGGCGAGAATCTTTCTTT.

The J gene is TRBJ1-2, the V gene TRBV27; D unresolved. Germline CDR1 is MNHEY and CDR2 is SMNVEV (reference sequence). There are 17 residues in the CDR3. The ends were cut back, 0 bases at V and 1 base at J, with 15 bases in the middle. The CDR3 region has the DNA TGTGCCAGCAGTTTATCGGCTGGGCAGTCTGTTAACTATGGCTACACCTTC. Translated, it gives CASSLSAGQSVNYGYTF.

This chain links TRBV27 with TRBJ1-1; TRBD1 is a possible D gene (5 bases). The CDR3 has 15 residues. V was trimmed by 5 bases and J by 5 bases, leaving 18 bases between them. The germline V gene encodes CDR1 MNHEY and CDR2 SMNVEV (reference sequence). The CDR3 DNA reads TGTGCCAGCAGTCCCCTGGACGGGGGGAGGACTGAAGCTTTCTTT. Its protein is CASSPLDGGRTEAFF.

The rearrangement joins TRBV5-5 to TRBJ2-1, with TRBD2 matching over 13 bases. The CDR3 covers 15 residues. Looked up from germline, CDR1 is SGHKS and CDR2 is YYEKEE (reference sequence). With 3 bases clipped from V and 10 bases from J, the junction kept 7 bases outside the gene matches. CDR3 loop: CASSSRTSGRGEQFF. The CDR3 DNA sequence: TGTGCCAGCAGCTCCCGGACTAGCGGGAGAGGGGAGCAGTTCTTC. The whole variable domain, remainder taken from reference TRBV5-5 and TRBJ2-1, is DAGVTQSPTHLIKTRGQQVTLRCSPISGHKSVSWYQQVLGQGPQFIFQYYEKEERGRGNFPDRFSARQFPNYSSELNVNALLLGDSALYLCASSSRTSGRGEQFFGPGTRLTVL.